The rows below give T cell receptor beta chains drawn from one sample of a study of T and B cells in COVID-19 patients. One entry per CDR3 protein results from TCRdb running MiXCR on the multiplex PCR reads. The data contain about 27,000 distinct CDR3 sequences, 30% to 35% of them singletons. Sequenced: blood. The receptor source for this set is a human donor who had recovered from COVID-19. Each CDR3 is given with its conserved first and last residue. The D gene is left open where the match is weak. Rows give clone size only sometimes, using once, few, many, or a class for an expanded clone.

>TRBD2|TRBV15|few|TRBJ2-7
CATSRDKKGGYEQYF
TGTGCCACCAGCAGAGATAAGAAGGGAGGGTACGAGCAGTACTTC
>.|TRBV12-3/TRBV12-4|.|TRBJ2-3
CASSDRLSTDTQYF
TGTGCCAGCAGTGACCGCCTTAGCACAGATACGCAGTATTTT
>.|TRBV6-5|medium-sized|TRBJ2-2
CASSYVSGTRTTGELFF
TGTGCCAGCAGTTACGTATCAGGGACACGAACCACCGGGGAGCTGTTTTTT
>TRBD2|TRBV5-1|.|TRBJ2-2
CASSLSLAGENTGELFF
TGCGCCAGCAGCTTGTCGCTAGCGGGAGAAAACACCGGGGAGCTGTTTTTT
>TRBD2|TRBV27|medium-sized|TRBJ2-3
CASSLRGLGDTQYF
TGTGCCAGCAGTTTGCGGGGGTTGGGAGATACGCAGTATTTT
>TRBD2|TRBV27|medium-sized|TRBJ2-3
CASRPLAGTADTQYF
TGTGCCAGCAGGCCCTTAGCGGGGACGGCAGATACGCAGTATTTT
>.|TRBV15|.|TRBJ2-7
CATREETGIPYEQYF
TGTGCCACCAGGGAAGAAACAGGGATCCCCTACGAGCAGTACTTC
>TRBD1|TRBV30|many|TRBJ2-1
CAWDGTGSSYNEQFF
TGTGCCTGGGATGGGACAGGGAGCTCCTACAATGAGCAGTTCTTC
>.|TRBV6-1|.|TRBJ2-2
CASRGLGNAGELFF
TGTGCCAGCAGAGGACTGGGGAACGCTGGGGAGCTGTTTTTT
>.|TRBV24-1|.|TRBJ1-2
CATSDRVNYGYTF
TGTGCCACCAGTGACCGGGTTAACTATGGCTACACCTTC
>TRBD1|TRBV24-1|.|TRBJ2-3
CATSDPGQPSADTQYF
TGTGCCACCAGTGACCCGGGACAGCCCTCTGCCGATACGCAGTATTTT
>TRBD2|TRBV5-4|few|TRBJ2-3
CASSPGLAGTDTQYF
TGTGCCAGCAGCCCTGGACTAGCGGGCACAGATACGCAGTATTTT
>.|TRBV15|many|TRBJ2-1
CATSRRRGDHSYNEQFF
TGTGCCACCAGCAGACGGCGGGGAGACCACTCCTACAATGAGCAGTTCTTC
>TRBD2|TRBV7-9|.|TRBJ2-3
CASSRDSSGSERDTQYF
TGTGCCAGCAGCCGCGATTCTAGCGGGAGTGAGAGAGATACGCAGTATTTT
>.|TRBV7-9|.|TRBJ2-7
CASSQTGPQEGAQYF
TGTGCCAGCAGCCAGACCGGGCCCCAAGAAGGGGCCCAGTACTTC
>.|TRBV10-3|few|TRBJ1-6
CAISESGGVGPLHF
TGTGCCATCAGTGAGTCCGGAGGGGTTGGTCCCCTCCACTTT
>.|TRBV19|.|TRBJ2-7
CASTEGSGYEQYF
TGTGCCAGCACCGAAGGGAGTGGTTACGAGCAGTACTTC
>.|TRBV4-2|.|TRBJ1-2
CASSQGGMGNYGYTF
TGTGCCAGCAGCCAAGGGGGCATGGGTAACTATGGCTACACCTTC
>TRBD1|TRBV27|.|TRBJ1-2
CASRDLTGGAVYGYTF
TGTGCCAGCAGGGACTTGACAGGGGGCGCCGTCTATGGCTACACCTTC
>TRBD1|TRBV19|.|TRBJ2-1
CASSATGGRYNEQFF
TGTGCCAGTAGTGCCACAGGGGGCAGGTACAATGAGCAGTTCTTC
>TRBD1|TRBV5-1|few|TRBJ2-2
CASSLAPPGTGGANGELFF
TGCGCCAGCAGCCTAGCCCCCCCCGGAACAGGGGGCGCTAACGGGGAGCTGTTTTTT
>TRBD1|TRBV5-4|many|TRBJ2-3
CASSKTTGAADTQYF
TGTGCCAGCAGCAAAACTACAGGGGCCGCAGATACGCAGTATTTT
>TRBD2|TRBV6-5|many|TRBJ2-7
CASSYGLAGDRYEQYF
TGTGCCAGCAGTTACGGACTAGCGGGAGATCGGTACGAGCAGTACTTC
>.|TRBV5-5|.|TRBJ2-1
CASSPTGTTFHEQFF
TGTGCCAGCAGCCCAACCGGGACCACCTTTCATGAGCAGTTCTTC
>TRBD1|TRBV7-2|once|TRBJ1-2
CASSLGGRGQDYGYTF
TGTGCCAGCAGCTTAGGAGGCAGGGGGCAAGACTATGGCTACACCTTC
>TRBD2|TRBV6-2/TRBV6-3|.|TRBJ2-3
CASSNRVAGESDTQYF
TGTGCCAGCAGTAACCGGGTAGCGGGAGAGTCAGATACGCAGTATTTT
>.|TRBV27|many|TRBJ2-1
CASSLNQGGNEQFF
TGTGCCAGCAGTTTAAACCAGGGAGGCAATGAGCAGTTCTTC
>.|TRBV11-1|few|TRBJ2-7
CASMRRPSSYEQYF
TGTGCCAGCATGCGCAGGCCCAGCTCCTACGAGCAGTACTTC
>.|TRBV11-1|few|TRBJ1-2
CASSLIRSGYTF
TGTGCCAGCAGCTTAATAAGGAGCGGCTACACCTTC
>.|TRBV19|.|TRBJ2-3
CASGPGGGGADTQYF
TGTGCCAGTGGCCCAGGTGGGGGGGGCGCAGATACGCAGTATTTT
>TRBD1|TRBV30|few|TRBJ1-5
CAWSQQGSQPQHF
TGTGCCTGGAGTCAACAGGGGAGTCAGCCCCAGCATTTT
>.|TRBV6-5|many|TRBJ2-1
CASSSWGLPSRNEQFF
TGTGCCAGCAGTTCGTGGGGGCTACCTTCGCGCAATGAGCAGTTCTTC
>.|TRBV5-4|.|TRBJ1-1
CASSLGEAEAFF
TGTGCCAGCAGTTTGGGGGAAGCTGAAGCTTTCTTT
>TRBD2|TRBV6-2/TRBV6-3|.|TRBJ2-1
CASRPTLGARAAALAGAYNEQFF
TGTGCCAGCAGGCCTACCCTAGGGGCTAGGGCAGCGGCACTAGCGGGAGCCTACAATGAGCAGTTCTTC
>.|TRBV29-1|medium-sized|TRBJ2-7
CSVEGGGSEQYF
TGCAGCGTTGAAGGGGGAGGAAGCGAGCAGTACTTC
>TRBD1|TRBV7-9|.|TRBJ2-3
CASSFTTTGAADTQYF
TGTGCCAGCAGCTTTACGACGACAGGGGCCGCAGATACGCAGTATTTT
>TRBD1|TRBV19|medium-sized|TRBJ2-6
CASRPGTGGSGANVLTF
TGTGCCAGTAGGCCTGGGACAGGGGGCTCTGGGGCCAACGTCCTGACTTTC
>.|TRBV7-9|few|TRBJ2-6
CASSLVDSGANVLTF
TGTGCCAGCAGCTTAGTCGACTCTGGGGCCAACGTCCTGACTTTC
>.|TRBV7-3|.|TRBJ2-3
CASSFGGITDTQYF
TGTGCCAGCAGCTTTGGTGGGATCACAGATACGCAGTATTTT
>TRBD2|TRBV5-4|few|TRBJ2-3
CASSPGLAGDGTDTQYF
TGTGCCAGCAGCCCCGGACTAGCGGGAGATGGCACAGATACGCAGTATTTT
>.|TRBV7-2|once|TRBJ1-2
CASSSVNYGYTF
TGTGCCAGCAGCTCCGTTAACTATGGCTACACCTTC
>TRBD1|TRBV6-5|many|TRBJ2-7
CASSYSGTGPYEQYF
TGTGCCAGCAGTTACTCCGGGACAGGTCCCTACGAGCAGTACTTC
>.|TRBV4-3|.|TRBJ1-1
CASSQGANEAFF
TGTGCCAGCAGCCAAGGGGCAAATGAAGCTTTCTTT
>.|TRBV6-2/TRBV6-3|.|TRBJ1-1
CASIRRGNTEAFF
TGTGCCAGCATTAGAAGAGGGAACACTGAAGCTTTCTTT
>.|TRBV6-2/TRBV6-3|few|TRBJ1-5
CASESGVLYSNQPQHF
TGTGCCAGCGAGAGTGGGGTCCTGTATAGCAATCAGCCCCAGCATTTT
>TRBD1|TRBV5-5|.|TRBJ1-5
CASSGTGGLKPQHF
TGTGCCAGCAGCGGAACAGGGGGCTTAAAGCCCCAGCATTTT
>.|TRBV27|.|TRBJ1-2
CASKRTFLGYGYTF
TGTGCCAGCAAGAGGACCTTCCTCGGCTATGGCTACACCTTC
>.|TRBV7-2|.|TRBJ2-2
CASSNPGTQTGELFF
TGTGCCAGCAGCAACCCCGGGACGCAGACCGGGGAGCTGTTTTTT
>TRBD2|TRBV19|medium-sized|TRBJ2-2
CASSLAGASTGELFF
TGTGCCAGCTCACTAGCGGGGGCCAGCACCGGGGAGCTGTTTTTT
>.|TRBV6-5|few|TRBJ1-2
CASSYRQNYGYTF
TGTGCCAGCAGTTACCGGCAGAACTATGGCTACACCTTC
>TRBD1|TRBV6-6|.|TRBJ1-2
CASSLGTGIGYTF
TGTGCCAGCAGTTTAGGGACAGGGATCGGCTACACCTTC
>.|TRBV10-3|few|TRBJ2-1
CASNNNYNEQFF
TGTGCCTCCAACAACAATTACAATGAGCAGTTCTTC
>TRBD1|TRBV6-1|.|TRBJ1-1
CASSGQGNTEAFF
TGTGCCAGCAGTGGACAGGGAAACACTGAAGCTTTCTTT
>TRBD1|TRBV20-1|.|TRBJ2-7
CSASFPGTGGEEQYF
TGCAGTGCTAGCTTCCCCGGGACAGGGGGCGAGGAGCAGTACTTC
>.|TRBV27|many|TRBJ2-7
CASSLYGSYEQYF
TGTGCCAGCAGTTTGTACGGTTCCTACGAGCAGTACTTC